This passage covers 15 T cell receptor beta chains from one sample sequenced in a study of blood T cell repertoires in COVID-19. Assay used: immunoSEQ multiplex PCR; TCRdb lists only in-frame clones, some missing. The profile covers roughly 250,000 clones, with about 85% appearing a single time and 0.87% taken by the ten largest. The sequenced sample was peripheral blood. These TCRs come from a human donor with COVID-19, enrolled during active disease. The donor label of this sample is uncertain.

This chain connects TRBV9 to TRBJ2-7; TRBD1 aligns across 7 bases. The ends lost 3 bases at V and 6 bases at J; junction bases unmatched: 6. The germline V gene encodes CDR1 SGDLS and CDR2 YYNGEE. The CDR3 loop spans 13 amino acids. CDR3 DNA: TGTGCCAGCAGCGGCCGGGACAGCTTCGAGCAGTACTTC. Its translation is CASSGRDSFEQYF.

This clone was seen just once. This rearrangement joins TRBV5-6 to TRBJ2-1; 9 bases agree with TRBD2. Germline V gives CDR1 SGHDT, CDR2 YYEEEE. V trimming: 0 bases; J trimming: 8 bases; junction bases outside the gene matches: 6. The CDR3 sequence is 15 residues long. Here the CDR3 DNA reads TGTGCCAGCAGCTTGGCTAGCGGGATTTTGTATGAGCAGTTCTTC. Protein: CASSLASGILYEQFF.

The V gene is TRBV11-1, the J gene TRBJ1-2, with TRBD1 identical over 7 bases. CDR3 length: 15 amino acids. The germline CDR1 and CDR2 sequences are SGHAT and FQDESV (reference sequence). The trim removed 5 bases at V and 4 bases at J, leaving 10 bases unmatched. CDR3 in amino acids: CASSPDRAVGYGYTF. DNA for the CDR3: TGTGCCAGCAGCCCCGACAGGGCGGTCGGCTATGGCTACACCTTC.

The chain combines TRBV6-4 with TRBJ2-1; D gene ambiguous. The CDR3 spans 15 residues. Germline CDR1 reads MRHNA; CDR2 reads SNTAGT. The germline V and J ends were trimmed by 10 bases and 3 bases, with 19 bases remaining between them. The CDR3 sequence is CANPCLEAFYNEQFF. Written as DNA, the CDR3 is TGTGCCAACCCGTGCCTAGAAGCATTCTACAATGAGCAGTTCTTC.

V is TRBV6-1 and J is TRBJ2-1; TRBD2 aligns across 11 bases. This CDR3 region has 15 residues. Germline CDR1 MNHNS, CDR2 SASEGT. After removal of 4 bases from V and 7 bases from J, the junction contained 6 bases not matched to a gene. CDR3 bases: TGTGCCAGCAGTGTAGCGGGAGGGCCGACAAATGAGCAGTTCTTC. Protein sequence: CASSVAGGPTNEQFF.

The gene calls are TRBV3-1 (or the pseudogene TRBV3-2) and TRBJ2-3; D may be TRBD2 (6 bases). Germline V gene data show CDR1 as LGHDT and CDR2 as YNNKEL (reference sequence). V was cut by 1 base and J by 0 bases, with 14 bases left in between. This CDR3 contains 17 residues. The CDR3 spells CASSQGISGSSTDTQYF. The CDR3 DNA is TGTGCCAGCAGCCAAGGGATTAGCGGATCTAGCACAGATACGCAGTATTTT.

CDR3 residues: CASSPETGSGNTIYF. The CDR3 bases are TGTGCCAGCAGCCCCGAGACAGGATCTGGAAACACCATATATTTT. This chain joins TRBV7-3 and TRBJ1-3, with D tentatively TRBD1 (6 bases). Trimming left V 5 bases short and J 1 base short, with 12 bases between. The CDR3 has 15 amino acids. Germline CDR1 reads SGHTA; CDR2 reads FQGTGA.

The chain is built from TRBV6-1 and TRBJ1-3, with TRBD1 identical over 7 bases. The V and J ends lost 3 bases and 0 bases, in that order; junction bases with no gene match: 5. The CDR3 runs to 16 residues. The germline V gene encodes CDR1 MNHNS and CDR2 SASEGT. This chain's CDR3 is CASSEWTGLSGNTIYF. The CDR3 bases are TGTGCCAGCAGTGAGTGGACAGGCCTCTCTGGAAACACCATATATTTT.

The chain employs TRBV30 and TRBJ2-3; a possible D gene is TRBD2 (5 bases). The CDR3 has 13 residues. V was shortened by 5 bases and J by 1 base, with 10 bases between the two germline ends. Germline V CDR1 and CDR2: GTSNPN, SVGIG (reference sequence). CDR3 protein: CAWGDSGTDTQYF. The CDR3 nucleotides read TGTGCCTGGGGGGATAGCGGCACAGATACGCAGTATTTT.

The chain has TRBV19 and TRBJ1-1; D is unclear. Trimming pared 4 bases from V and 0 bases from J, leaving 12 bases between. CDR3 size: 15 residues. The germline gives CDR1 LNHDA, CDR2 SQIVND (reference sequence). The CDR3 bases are TGTGCCAGTAGTAGGACTGGAAACATGAACACTGAAGCTTTCTTT. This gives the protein CASSRTGNMNTEAFF.

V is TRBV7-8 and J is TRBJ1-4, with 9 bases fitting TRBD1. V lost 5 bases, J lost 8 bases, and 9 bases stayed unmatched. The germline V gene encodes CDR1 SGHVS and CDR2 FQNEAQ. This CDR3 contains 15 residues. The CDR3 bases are TGTGCCAGCAGCCCTCGTGGGACAGGGCACGAAAAACTGTTTTTT. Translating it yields CASSPRGTGHEKLFF.

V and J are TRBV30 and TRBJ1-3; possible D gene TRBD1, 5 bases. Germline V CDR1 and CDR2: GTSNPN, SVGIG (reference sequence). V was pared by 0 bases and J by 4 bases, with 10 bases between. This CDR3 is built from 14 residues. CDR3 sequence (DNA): TGTGCCTGGAGTGTAGGAGGGGAAGGAAACACCATATATTTT. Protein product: CAWSVGGEGNTIYF.

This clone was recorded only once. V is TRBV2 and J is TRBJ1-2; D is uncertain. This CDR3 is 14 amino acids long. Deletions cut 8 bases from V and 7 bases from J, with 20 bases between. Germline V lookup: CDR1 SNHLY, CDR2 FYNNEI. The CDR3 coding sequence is TGTGCCAGCTATCGTCCCCCGCGCCCCCCTGGCTACACCTTC. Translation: CASYRPPRPPGYTF.

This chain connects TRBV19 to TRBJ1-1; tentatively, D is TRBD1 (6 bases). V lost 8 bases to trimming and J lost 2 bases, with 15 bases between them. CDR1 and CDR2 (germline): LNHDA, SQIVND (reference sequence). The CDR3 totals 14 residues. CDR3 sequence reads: CASWDGGGNTEAFF. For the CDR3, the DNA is TGTGCCAGTTGGGATGGGGGGGGCAACACTGAAGCTTTCTTT.

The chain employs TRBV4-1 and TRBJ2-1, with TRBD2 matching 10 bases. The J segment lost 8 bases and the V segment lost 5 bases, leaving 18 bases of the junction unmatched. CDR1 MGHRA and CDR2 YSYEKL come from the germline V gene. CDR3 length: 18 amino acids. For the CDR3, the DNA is TGCGCCAGCAGCAGAGAGCCAGCCGGGACTAGCGCTACTTATGAGCAGTTCTTC. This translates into CASSREPAGTSATYEQFF.